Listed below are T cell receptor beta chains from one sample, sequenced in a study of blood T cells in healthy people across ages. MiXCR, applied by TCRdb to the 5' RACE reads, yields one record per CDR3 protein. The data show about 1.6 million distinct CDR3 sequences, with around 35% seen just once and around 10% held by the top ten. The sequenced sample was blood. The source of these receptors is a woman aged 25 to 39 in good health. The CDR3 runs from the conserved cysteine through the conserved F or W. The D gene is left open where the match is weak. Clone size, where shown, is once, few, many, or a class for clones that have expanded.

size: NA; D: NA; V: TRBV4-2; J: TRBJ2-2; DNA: TGTGCCAGCAGCCAAGATCAAGGAGGGACCGGGGAGCGGTTTTTT; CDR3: CASSQDQGGTGERFF
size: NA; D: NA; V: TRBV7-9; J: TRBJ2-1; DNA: TGTGCCAGCAGCTTAGTCGCGTTCTCTCTGGTAGATGAGCAGTTCTTC; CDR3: CASSLVAFSLVDEQFF
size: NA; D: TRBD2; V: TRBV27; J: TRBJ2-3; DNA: TGTGCCAGCAGTCGACTAGCGATAACGGATACGCAGTATTTT; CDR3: CASSRLAITDTQYF
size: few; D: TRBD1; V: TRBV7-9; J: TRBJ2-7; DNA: TGTGCCAGCAGCTTAAAATGGACAGGGGGCTACGAGCAGTACTTC; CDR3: CASSLKWTGGYEQYF
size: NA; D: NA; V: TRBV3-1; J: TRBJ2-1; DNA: TGTGCCAGCAGCCAAGCTATTTACAATGAGCAGTTCTTC; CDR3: CASSQAIYNEQFF
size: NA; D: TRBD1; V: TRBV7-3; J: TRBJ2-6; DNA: TGTGCCAGCAGCCTGGACAGGCCCAGCTTTGGGGCCAACGTCCTGACTTTC; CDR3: CASSLDRPSFGANVLTF
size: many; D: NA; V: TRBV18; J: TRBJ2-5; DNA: TGTGCCAGCTCACCACGTCTCGGGGAGACCCAGTACTTC; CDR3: CASSPRLGETQYF
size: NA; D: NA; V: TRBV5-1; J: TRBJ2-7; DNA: TGCGCCAGCAGCTTGACCCAGGGGCGCCCTACCTACGAGCAGTACTTC; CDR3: CASSLTQGRPTYEQYF
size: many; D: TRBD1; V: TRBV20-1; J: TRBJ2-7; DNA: TGCAGTGCTAGAGAAGCGGGTCAGGGGGCTTACGAGCAGTACTTC; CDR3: CSAREAGQGAYEQYF
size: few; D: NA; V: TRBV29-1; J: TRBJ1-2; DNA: TGCAGCTCCATGGGATCCTCTCCCCATGGCTACACCTTC; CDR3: CSSMGSSPHGYTF
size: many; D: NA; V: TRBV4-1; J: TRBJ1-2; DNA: TGCGCCAGCAGCCAAGGTTTAGGGCCCGCCTCCTATGGCTACACCTTC; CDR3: CASSQGLGPASYGYTF
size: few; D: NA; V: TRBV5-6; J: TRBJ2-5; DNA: TGTGCCAGCAGCTTGAACGGGTTGGAGACCCAGTACTTC; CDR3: CASSLNGLETQYF
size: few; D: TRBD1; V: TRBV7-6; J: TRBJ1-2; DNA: TGTGCCAGCAGCCCACAGGGGGCGAACTATGGCTACACCTTC; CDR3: CASSPQGANYGYTF
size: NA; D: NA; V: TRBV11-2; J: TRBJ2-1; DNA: TGTGCCAGCAGCTTAGTGACAGCCAATGAGCAGTTCTTC; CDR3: CASSLVTANEQFF
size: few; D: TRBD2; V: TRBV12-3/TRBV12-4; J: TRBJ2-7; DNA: TGTGCCAGCAGTCCACGGACTAGCGGGACCCCCTACGAGCAGTACTTC; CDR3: CASSPRTSGTPYEQYF
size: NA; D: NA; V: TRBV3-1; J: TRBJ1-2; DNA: TGTGCCAGCAGCCAAGGGAGAAGCCTTTTCTATGGCTACACCTTC; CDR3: CASSQGRSLFYGYTF
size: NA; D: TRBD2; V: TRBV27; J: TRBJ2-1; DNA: TGTGCCAGCTACTTCGGTAGCGGGAGCAATGAGCAGTTCTTC; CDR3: CASYFGSGSNEQFF
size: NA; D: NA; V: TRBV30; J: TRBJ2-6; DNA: TGTGCCTGGGGGGGACGGCCCTCTGGGGCCAACGTCCTGACTTTC; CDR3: CAWGGRPSGANVLTF
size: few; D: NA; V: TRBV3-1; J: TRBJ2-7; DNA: TGTGCCAGCAGCTTATCGGCGGGGACCGAGCAGTACTTC; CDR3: CASSLSAGTEQYF
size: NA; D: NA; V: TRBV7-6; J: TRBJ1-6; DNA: TGTGCCAGCTCCCCAGACGCGCATAATTCACCCCTCCACTTT; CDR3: CASSPDAHNSPLHF
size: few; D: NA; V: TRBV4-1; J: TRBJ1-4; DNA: TGCGCCAGCAGCCTTAGGAGGGACGGAGAAAAACTGTTTTTT; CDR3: CASSLRRDGEKLFF
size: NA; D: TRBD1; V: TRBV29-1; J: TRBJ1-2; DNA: TGCAGCGTTAACCTCGGACAGGGGGCTAGGTATGGCTACACCTTC; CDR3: CSVNLGQGARYGYTF
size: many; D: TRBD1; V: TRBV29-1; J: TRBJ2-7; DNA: TGCAGCGTTGAAACAGGGGTCTCCTACGAGCAGTACTTC; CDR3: CSVETGVSYEQYF
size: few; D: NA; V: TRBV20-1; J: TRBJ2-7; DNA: TGCAGTGCTAGAGATGGGGGGAGATTCTACGAGCAGTACTTC; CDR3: CSARDGGRFYEQYF
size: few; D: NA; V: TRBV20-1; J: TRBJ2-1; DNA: TGCAGTGCTAGCGTAGCAGCGGCCCGCTCCTACAATGAGCAGTTCTTC; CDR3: CSASVAAARSYNEQFF
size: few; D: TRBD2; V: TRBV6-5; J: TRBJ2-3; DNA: TGTGCCAGCAGTTACGTAAGCGGGAACACAGATACGCAGTATTTT; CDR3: CASSYVSGNTDTQYF
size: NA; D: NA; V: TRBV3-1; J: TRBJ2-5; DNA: TGTGCCAGCAGCCCCGGGGGACTTTGGACCCGAGAGACCCAGTACTTC; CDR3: CASSPGGLWTRETQYF
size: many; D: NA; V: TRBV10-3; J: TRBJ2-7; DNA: TGTGCCATCAGGACAGATAACTCCTACGAGCAGTACTTC; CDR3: CAIRTDNSYEQYF
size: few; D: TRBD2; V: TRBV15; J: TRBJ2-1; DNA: TGTGCCACCAGCAGAGGGGTATTACTAGCGGGGGGGCTGAACAATGAGCAGTTCTTC; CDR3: CATSRGVLLAGGLNNEQFF